The source of this T cell receptor (beta chain) is a study of T cell repertoires in cytomegalovirus infection. Study-level background: Carrying CMV and the relevant HLA type showed in public TCR beta signatures. Points from the study as a whole: HLA-C-restricted CMV-specific TCR beta clonotypes were dominant in the ex vivo response. Cumulated frequencies of public TCR beta families served to identify carriers of CMV plus the relevant HLA.

Using its own MiXCR run on the reads, TCRdb lists one record per CDR3 protein. This table holds approximately 990,000 distinct CDR3 sequences, roughly 30% found once. This clonotype appeared a few times. Its antigen is unknown. The source was cultured CD8+ T cells from PBMCs, collected from culture after CMV antigen stimulation. This TCR was recovered from a human donor in good health (CMV status not recorded). Some clones in this sample may be carry-over from other donors' samples.

CDR3 region: CASRVGTDNYYNSPLHF. The CDR3 DNA reads as TGTGCCAGTAGGGTGGGGACGGATAACTACTATAATTCACCCCTCCACTTT. The chain has TRBV19 and TRBJ1-6; the D gene is possibly TRBD1 (5 bases). The CDR3 runs 17 residues. V lost 6 bases and J lost 3, with 18 bases in between. The germline V gene has CDR1 LNHDA and CDR2 SQIVND (reference sequence).